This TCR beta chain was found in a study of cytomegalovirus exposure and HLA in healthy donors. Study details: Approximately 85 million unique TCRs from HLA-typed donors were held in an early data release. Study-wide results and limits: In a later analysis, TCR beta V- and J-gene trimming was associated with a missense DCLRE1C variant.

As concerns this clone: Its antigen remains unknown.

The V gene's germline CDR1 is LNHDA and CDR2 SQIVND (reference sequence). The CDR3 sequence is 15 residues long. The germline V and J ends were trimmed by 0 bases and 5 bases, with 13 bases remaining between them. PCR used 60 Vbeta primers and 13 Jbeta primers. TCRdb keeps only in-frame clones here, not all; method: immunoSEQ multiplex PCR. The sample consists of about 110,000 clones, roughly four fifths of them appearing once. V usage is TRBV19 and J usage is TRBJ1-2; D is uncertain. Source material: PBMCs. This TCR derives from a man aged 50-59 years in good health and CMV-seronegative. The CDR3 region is CASSIEPTGAYGYTF. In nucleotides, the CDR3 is TGTGCCAGTAGTATAGAGCCAACCGGTGCGTATGGCTACACCTTC.